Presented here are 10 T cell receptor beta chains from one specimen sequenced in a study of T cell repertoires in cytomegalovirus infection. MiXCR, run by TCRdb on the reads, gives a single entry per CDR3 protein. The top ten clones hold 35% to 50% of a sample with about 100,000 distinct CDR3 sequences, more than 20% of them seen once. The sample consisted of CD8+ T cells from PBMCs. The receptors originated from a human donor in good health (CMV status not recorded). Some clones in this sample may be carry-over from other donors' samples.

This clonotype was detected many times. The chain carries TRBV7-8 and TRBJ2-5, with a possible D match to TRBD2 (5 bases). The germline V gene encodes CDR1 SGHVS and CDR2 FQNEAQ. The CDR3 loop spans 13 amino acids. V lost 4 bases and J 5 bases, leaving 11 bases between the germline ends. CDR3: CASSSRGGETQYF. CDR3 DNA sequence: TGTGCCAGCAGCTCGCGCGGCGGGGAGACCCAGTACTTC.

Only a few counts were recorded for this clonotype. DNA of the CDR3: TGTGCCAGCAGCTCCCGGGAGGGACTAGCGGGAGGTGCTTCCTACGAGCAGTACTTC. It is translated as CASSSREGLAGGASYEQYF. The J gene is TRBJ2-7, the V gene TRBV5-6; 15 bases line up with TRBD2. V dropped 3 bases and J dropped 1; count of bases not matched to a gene: 11. Germline CDR1 is SGHDT and CDR2 is YYEEEE. This CDR3 is built from 19 residues.

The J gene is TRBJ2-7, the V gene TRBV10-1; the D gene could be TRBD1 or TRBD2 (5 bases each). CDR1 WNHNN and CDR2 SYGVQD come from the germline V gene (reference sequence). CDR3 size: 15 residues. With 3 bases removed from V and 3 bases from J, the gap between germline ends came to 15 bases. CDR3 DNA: TGCGCCAGCAGTGACTCCCCGGGACGAATCTACGAGCAGTACTTC. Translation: CASSDSPGRIYEQYF.

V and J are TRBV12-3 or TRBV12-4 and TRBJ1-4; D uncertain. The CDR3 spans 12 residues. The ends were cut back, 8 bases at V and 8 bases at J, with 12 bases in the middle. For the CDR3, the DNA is TGTGCCAGCGGTCCGGACGGGGAAAAACTGTTTTTT. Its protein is CASGPDGEKLFF.

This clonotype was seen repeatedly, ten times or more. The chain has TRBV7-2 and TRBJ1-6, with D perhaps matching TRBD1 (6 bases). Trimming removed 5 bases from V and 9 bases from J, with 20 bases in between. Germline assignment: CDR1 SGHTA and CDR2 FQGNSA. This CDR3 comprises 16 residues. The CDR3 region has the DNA TGTGCCAGCAGCCCCAACGAATTACAGGGCGGTTCACCCCTCCACTTT. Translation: CASSPNELQGGSPLHF.

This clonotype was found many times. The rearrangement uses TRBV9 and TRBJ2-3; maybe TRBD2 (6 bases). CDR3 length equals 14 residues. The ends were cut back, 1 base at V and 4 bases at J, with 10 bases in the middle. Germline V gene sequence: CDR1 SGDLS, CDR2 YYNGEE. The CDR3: CASSVLGEADTQYF. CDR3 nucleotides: TGTGCCAGCAGCGTATTAGGGGAGGCAGATACGCAGTATTTT.

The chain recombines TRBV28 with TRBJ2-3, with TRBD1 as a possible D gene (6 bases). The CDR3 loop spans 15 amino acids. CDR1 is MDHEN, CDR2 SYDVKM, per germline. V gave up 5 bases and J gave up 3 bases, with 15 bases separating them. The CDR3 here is CASSVTGSKTDTQYF. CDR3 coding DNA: TGTGCCAGCAGTGTCACAGGGAGCAAGACAGATACGCAGTATTTT.

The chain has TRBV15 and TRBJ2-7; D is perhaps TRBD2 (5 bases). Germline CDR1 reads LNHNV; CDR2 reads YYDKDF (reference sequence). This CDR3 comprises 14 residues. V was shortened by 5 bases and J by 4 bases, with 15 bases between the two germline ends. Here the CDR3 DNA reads TGTGCCACCAGCGAGGGATTAGGTCCTTACGAGCAGTACTTC. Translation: CATSEGLGPYEQYF.

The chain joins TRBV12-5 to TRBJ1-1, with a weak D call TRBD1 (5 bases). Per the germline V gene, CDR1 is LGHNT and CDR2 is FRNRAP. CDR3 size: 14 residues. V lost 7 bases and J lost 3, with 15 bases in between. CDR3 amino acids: CASAQDTKDTEAFF. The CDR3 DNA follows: TGTGCTAGTGCCCAGGACACAAAGGACACTGAAGCTTTCTTT.

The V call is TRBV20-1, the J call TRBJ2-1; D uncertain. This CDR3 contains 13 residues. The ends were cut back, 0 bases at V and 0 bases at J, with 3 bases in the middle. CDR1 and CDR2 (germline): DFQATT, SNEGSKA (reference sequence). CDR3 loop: CSARDYSYNEQFF. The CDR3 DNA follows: TGCAGTGCTAGAGACTACTCCTACAATGAGCAGTTCTTC.